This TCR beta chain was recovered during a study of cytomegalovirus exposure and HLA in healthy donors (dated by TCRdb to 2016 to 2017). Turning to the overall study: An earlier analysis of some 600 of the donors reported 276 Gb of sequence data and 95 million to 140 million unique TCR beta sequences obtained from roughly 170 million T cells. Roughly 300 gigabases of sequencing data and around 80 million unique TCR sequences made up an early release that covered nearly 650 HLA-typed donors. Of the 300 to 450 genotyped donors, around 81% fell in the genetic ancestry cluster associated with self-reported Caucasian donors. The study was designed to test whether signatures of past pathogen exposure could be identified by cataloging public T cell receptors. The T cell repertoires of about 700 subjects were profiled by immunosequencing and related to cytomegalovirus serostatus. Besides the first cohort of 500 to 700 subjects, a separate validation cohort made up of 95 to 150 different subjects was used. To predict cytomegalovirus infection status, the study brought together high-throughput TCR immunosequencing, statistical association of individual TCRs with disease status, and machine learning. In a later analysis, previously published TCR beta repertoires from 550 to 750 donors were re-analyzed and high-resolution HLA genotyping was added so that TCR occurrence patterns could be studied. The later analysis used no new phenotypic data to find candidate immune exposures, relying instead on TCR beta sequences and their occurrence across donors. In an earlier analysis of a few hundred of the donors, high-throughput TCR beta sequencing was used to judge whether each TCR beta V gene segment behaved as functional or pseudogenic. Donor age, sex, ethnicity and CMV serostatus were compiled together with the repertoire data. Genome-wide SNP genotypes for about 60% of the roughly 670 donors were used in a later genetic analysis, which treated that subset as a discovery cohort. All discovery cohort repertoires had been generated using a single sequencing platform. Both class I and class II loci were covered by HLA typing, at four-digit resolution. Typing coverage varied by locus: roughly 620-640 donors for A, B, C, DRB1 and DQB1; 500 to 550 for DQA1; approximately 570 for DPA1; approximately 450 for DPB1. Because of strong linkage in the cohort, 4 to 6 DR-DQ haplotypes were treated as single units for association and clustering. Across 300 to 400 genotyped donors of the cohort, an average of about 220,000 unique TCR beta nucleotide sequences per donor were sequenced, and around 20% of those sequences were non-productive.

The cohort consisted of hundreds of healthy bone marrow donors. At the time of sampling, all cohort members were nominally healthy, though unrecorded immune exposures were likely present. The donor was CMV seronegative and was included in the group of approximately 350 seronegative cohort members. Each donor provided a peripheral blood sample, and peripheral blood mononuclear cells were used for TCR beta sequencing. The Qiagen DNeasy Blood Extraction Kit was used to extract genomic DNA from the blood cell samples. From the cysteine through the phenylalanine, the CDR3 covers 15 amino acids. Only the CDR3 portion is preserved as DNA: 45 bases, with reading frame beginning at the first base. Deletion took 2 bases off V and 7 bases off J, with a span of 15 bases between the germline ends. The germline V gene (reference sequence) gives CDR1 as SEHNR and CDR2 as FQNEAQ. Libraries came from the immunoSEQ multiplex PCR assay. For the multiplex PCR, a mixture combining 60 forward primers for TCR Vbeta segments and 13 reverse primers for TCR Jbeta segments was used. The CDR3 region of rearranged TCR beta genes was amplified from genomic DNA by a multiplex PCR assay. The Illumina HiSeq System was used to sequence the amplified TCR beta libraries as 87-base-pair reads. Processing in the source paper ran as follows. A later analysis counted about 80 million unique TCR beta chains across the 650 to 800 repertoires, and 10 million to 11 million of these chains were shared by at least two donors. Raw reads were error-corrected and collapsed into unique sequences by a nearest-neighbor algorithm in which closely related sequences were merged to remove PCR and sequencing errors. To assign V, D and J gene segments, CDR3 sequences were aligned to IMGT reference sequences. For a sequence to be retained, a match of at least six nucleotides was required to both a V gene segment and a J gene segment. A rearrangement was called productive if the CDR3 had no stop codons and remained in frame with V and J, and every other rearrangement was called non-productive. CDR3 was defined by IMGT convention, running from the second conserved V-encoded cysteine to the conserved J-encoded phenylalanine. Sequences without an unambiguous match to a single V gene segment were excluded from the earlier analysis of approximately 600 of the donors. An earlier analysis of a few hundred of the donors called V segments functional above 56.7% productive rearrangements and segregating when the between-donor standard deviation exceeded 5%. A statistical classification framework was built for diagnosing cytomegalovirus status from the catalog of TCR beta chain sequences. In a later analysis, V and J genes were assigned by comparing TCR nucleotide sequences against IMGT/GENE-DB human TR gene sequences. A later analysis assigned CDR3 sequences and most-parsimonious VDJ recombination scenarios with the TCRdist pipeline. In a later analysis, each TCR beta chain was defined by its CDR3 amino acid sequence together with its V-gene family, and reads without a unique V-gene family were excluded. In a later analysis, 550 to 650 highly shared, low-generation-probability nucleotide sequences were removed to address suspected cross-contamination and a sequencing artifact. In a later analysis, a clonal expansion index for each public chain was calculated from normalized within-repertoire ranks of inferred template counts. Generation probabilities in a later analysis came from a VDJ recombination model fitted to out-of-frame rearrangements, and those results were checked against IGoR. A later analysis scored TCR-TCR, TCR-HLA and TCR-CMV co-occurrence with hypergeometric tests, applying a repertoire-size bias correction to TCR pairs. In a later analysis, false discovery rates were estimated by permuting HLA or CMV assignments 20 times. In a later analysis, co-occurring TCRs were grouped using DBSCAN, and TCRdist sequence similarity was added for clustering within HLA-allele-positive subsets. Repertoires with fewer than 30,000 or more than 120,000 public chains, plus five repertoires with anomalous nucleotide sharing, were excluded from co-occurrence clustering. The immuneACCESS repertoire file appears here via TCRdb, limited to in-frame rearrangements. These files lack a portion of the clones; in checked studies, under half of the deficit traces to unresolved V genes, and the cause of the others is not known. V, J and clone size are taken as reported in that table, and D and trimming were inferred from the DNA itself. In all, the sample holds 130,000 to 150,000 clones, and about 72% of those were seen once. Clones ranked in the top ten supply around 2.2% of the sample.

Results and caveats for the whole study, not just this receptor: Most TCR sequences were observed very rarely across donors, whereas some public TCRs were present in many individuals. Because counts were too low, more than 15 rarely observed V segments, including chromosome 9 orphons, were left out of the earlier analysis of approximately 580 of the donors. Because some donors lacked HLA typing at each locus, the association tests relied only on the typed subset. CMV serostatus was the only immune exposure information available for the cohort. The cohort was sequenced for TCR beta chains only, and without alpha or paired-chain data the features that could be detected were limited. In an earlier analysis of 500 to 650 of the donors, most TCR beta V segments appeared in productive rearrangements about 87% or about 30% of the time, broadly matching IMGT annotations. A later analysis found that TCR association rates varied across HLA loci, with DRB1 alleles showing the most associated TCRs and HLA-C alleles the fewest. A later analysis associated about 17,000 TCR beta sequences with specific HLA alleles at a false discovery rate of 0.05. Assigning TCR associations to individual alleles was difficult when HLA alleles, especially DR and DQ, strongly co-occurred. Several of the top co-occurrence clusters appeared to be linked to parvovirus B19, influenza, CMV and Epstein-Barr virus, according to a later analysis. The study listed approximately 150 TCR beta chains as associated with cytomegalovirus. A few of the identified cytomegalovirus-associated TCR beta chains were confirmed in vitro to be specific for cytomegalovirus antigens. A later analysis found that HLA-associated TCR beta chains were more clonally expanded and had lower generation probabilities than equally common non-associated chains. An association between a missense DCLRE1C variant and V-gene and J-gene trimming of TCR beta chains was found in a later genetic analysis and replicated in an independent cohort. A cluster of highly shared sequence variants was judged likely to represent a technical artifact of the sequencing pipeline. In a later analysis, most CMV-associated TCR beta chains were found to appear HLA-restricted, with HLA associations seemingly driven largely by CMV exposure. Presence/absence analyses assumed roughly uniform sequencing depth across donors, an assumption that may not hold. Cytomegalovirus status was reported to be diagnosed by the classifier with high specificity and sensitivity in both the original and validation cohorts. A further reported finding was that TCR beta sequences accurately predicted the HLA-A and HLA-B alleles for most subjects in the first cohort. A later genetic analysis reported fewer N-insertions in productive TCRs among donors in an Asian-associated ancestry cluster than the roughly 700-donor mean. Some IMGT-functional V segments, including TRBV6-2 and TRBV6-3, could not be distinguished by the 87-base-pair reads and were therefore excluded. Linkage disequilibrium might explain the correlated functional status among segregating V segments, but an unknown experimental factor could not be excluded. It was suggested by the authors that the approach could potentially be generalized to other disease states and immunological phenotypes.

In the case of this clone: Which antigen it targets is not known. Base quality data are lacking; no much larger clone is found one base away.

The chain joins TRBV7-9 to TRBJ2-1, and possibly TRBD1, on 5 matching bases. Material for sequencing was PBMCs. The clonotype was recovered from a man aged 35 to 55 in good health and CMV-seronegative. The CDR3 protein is CASSLMDPRANEQFF. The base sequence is TGTGCCAGCAGCTTAATGGACCCCAGGGCTAATGAGCAGTTCTTC. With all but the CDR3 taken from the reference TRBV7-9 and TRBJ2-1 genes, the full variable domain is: DTGVSQNPRHKITKRGQNVTFRCDPISEHNRLYWYRQTLGQGPEFLTYFQNEAQLEKSRLLSDRFSAERPKGSFSTLEIQRTEQGDSAMYLCASSLMDPRANEQFFGPGTRLTVL.